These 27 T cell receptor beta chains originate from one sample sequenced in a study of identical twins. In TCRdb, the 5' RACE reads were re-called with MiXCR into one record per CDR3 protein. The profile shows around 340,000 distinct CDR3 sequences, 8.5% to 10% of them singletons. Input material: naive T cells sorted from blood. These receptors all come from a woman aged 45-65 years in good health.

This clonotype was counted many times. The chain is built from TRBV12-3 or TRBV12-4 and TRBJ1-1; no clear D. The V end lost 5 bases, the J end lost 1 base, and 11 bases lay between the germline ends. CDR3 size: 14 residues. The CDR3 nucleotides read TGTGCCAGCAGTCTCACGAAGGGGAACACTGAAGCTTTCTTT. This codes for CASSLTKGNTEAFF.

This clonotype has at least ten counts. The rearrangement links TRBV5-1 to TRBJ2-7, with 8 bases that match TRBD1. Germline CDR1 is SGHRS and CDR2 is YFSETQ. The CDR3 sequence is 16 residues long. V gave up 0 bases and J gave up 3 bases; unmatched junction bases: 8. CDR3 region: CASSLAQKTGDYEQYF. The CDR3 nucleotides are TGCGCCAGCAGCTTGGCCCAGAAGACAGGGGACTACGAGCAGTACTTC.

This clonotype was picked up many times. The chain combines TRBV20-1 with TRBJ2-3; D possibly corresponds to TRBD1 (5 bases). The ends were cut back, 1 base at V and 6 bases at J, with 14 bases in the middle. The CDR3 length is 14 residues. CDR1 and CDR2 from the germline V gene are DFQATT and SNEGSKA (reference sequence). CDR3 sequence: CSARVLQQADTQYF. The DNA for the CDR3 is TGCAGTGCTAGAGTCCTGCAACAGGCGGATACGCAGTATTTT.

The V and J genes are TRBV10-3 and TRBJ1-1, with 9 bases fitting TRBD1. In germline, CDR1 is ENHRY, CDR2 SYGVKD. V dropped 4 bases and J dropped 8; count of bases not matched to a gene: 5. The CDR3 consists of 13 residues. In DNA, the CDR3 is TGTGCCATCAGTGGGGGACAGGGTCAAGAAGCTTTCTTT. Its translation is CAISGGQGQEAFF.

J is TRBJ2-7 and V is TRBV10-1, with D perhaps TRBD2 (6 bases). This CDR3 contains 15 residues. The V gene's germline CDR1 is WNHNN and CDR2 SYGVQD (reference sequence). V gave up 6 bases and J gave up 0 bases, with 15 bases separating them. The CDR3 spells CASSPGLGHSYEQYF. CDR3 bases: TGCGCCAGCAGCCCGGGACTCGGCCACTCCTACGAGCAGTACTTC.

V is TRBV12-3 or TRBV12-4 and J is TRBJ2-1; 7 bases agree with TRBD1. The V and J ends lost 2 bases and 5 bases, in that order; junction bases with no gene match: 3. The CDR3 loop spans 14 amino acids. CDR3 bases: TGTGCCAGCAGTTTACAGGGGGTTGACAATGAGCAGTTCTTC. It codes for CASSLQGVDNEQFF.

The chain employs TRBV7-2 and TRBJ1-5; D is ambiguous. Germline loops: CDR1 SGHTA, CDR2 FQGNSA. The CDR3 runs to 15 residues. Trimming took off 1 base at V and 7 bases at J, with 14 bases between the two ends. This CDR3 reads CASSLGTLLPQPQHF. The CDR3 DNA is TGTGCCAGCAGCTTAGGGACCCTCCTACCCCAGCCCCAGCATTTT.

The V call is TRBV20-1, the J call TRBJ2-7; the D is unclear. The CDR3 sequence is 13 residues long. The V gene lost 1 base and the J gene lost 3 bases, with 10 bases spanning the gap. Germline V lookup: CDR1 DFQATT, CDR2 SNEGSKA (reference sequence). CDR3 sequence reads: CSARVPLNYEQYF. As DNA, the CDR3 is TGCAGTGCTAGAGTCCCCCTCAACTACGAGCAGTACTTC.

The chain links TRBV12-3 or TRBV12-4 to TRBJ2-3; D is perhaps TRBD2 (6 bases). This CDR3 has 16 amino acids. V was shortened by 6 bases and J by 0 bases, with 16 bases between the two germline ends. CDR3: CASSPLGGMSTDTQYF. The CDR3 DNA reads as TGTGCCAGCAGCCCACTGGGGGGAATGAGCACAGATACGCAGTATTTT.

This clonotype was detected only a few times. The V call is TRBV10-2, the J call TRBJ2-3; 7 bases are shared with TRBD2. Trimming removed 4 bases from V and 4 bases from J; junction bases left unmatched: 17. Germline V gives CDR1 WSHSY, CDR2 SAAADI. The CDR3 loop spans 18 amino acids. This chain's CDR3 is CASSGPPRREAPSDTQYF. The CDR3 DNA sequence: TGCGCCAGCAGTGGCCCCCCACGTCGGGAGGCTCCGTCAGATACGCAGTATTTT.

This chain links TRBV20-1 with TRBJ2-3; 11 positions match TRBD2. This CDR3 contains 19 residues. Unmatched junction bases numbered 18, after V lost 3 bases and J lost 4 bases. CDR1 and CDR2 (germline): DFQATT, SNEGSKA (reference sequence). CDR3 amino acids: CSASIVPSGRIGLPDTQYF. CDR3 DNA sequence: TGCAGTGCTAGTATAGTGCCTAGCGGGAGGATCGGTTTGCCAGATACGCAGTATTTT.

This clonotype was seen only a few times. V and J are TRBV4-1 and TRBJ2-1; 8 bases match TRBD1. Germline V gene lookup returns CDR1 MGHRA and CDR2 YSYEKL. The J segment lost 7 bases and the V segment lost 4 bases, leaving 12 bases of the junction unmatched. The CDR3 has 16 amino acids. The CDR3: CASSLSGTGDTNEQFF. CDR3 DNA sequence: TGCGCCAGCAGCCTCTCCGGGACAGGAGACACTAATGAGCAGTTCTTC.

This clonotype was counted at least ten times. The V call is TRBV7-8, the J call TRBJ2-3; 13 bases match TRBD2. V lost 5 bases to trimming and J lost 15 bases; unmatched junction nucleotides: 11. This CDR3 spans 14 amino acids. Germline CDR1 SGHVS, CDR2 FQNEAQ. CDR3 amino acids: CASSLELLAGGRYF. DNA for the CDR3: TGTGCCAGCAGCCTAGAACTACTAGCGGGAGGGCGCTATTTT. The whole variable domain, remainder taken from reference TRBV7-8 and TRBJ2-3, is GAGVSQSPRYKVAKRGQDVALRCDPISGHVSLFWYQQALGQGPEFLTYFQNEAQLDKSGLPSDRFFAERPEGSVSTLKIQRTQQEDSAVYLCASSLELLAGGRYFGPGTRLTVL.

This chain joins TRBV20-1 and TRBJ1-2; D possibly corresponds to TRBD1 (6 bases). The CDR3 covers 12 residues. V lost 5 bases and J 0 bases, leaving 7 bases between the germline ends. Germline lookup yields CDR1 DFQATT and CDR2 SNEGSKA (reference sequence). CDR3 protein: CSAWTANYGYTF. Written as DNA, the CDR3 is TGCAGTGCTTGGACAGCTAACTATGGCTACACCTTC.

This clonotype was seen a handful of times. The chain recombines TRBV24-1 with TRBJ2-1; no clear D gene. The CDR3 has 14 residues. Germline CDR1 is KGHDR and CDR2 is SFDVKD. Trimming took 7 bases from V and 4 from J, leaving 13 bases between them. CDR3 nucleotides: TGTGCCACCAGCGGACCTAGTCGGTACAATGAGCAGTTCTTC. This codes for CATSGPSRYNEQFF.

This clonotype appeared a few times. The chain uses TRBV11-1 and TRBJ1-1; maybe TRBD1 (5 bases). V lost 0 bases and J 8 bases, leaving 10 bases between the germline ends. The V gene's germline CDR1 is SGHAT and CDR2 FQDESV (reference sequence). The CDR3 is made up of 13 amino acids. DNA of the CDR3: TGTGCCAGCAGCTTAGCGTGGGGCTTAGAAGCTTTCTTT. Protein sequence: CASSLAWGLEAFF.

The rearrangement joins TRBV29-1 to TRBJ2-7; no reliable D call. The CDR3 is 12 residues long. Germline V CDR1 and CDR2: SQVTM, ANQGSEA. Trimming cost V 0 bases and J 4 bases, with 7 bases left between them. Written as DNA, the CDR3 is TGCAGCGTTGAAGAAATTGGGTACGAGCAGTACTTC. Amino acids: CSVEEIGYEQYF.

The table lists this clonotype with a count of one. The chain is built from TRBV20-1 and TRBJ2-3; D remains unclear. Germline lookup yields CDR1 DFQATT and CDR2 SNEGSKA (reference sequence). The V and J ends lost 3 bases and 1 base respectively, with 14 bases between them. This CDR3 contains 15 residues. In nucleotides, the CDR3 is TGCAGTGCTAGCCTCGACCAAGGTGGCACAGATACGCAGTATTTT. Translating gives CSASLDQGGTDTQYF.

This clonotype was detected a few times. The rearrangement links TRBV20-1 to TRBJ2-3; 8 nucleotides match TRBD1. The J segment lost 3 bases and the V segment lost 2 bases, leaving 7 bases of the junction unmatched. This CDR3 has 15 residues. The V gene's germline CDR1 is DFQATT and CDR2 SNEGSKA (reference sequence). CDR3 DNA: TGCAGTGCTAGAAGGTTGGGACAGGCAACAGATACGCAGTATTTT. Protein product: CSARRLGQATDTQYF.

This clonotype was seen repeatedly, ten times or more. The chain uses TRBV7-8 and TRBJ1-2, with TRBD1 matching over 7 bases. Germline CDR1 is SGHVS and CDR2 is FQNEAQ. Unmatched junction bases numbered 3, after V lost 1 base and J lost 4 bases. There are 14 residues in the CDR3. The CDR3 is CASSLDSGGYGYTF. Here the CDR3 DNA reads TGTGCCAGCAGCTTAGATTCAGGGGGCTATGGCTACACCTTC.

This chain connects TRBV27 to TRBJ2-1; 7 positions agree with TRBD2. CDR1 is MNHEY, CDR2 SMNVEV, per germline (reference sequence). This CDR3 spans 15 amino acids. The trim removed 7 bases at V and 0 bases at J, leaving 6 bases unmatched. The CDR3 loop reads CASTIRGSSYNEQFF. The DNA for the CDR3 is TGTGCCAGCACGATTCGCGGGAGCTCCTACAATGAGCAGTTCTTC.

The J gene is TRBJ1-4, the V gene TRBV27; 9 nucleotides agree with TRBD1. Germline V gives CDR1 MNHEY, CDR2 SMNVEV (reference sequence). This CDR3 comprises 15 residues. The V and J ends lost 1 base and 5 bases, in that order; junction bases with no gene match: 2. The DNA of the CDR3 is TGTGCCAGCAGTTTATTTGGACAGGGGAATGAAAAACTGTTTTTT. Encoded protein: CASSLFGQGNEKLFF.

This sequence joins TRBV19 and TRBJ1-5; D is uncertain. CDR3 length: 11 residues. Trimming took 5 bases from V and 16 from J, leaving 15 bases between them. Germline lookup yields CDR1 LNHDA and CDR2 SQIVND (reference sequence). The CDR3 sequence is CASSRSGLCHF. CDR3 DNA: TGTGCCAGTAGTCGGTCGGGCCTTTGTCATTTT.

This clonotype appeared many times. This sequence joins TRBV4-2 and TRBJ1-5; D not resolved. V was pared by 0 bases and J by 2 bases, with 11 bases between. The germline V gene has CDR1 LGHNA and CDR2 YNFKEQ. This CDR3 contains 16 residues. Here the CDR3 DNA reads TGTGCCAGCAGCCAAGACGCCGGGATGGGCAATCAGCCCCAGCATTTT. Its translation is CASSQDAGMGNQPQHF.

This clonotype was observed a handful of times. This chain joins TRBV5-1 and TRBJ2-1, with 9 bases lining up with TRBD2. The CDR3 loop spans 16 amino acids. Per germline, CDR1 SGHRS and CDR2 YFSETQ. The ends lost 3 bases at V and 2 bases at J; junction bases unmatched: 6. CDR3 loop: CASSYEAGGAYNEQFF. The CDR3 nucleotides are TGCGCCAGCAGCTATGAAGCGGGAGGAGCCTACAATGAGCAGTTCTTC. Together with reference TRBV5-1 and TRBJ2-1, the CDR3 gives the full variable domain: KAGVTQTPRYLIKTRGQQVTLSCSPISGHRSVSWYQQTPGQGLQFLFEYFSETQRNKGNFPGRFSGRQFSNSRSEMNVSTLELGDSALYLCASSYEAGGAYNEQFFGPGTRLTVL.

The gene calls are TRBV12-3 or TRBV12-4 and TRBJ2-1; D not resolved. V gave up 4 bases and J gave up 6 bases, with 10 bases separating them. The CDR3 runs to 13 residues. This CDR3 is CASSSNFGNEQFF. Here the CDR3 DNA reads TGTGCCAGCAGTTCCAACTTCGGCAATGAGCAGTTCTTC.

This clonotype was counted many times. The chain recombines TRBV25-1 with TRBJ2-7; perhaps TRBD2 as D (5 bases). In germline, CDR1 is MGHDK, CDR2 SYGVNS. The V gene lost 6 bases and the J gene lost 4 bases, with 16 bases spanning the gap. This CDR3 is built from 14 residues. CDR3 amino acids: CASSIGEILYEQYF. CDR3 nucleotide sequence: TGTGCCAGCAGCATCGGGGAGATTTTATACGAGCAGTACTTC.